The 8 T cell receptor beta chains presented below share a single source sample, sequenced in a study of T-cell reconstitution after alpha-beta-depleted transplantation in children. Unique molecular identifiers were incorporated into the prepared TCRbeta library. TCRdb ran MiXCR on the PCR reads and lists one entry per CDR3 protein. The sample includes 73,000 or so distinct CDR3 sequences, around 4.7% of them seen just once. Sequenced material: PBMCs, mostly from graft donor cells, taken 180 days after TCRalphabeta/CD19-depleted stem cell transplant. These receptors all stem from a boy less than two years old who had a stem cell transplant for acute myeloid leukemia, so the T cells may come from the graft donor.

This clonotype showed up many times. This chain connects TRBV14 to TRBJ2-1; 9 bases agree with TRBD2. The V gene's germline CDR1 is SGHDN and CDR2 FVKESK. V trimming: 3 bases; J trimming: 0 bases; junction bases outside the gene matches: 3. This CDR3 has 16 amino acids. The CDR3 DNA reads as TGTGCCAGCAGCCAGTTAGCGGGGGACTCCTACAATGAGCAGTTCTTC. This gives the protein CASSQLAGDSYNEQFF.

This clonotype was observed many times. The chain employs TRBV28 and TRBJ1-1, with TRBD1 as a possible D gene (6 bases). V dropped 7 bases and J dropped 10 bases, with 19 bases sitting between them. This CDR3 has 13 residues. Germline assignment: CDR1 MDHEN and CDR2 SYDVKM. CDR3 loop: CASTLRGLVGAFF. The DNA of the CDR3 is TGTGCCAGCACCCTCAGGGGCCTGGTTGGAGCTTTCTTT.

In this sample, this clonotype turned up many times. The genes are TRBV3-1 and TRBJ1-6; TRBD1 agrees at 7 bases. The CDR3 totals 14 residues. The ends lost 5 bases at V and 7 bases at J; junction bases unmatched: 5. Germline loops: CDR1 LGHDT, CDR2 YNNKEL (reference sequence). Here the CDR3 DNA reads TGTGCCAGCAGCTTGCGGACAGGCAATTCACCCCTCCACTTT. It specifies CASSLRTGNSPLHF.

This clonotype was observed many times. In nucleotides, the CDR3 is TGTGCCAGCAGCTTACACGGGGCCAACGTCCTGACTTTC. Translation gives CASSLHGANVLTF. The chain uses TRBV11-2 and TRBJ2-6; D remains ambiguous. The CDR3 spans 13 residues. Deletions cut 2 bases from V and 4 bases from J, with 3 bases between. Germline V CDR1 and CDR2: SGHAT, FQNNGV.

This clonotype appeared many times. The CDR3: CSARGNRDEAFF. CDR3 DNA sequence: TGCAGTGCTAGGGGAAACAGGGATGAAGCTTTCTTT. V gene TRBV20-1 combines with J gene TRBJ1-1; TRBD1 is a possible D gene (6 bases). Per germline, CDR1 DFQATT and CDR2 SNEGSKA (reference sequence). Trimming pared 3 bases from V and 7 bases from J, leaving 12 bases between. This CDR3 spans 12 amino acids.

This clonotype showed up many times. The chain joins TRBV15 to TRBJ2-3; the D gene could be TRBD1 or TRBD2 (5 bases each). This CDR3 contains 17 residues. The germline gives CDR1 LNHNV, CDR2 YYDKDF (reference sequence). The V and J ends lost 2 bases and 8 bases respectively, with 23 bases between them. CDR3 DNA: TGTGCCACCAGCAGACCCGCTATAGCCACGGGGCTTCGTACGCAGTATTTT. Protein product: CATSRPAIATGLRTQYF.

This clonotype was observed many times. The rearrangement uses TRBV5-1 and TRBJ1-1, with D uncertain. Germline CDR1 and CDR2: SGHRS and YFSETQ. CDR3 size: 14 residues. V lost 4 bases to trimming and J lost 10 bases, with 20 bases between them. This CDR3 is CASSPDGYSEGAFF. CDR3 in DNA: TGCGCCAGCAGCCCCGATGGGTACAGCGAGGGAGCTTTCTTT.

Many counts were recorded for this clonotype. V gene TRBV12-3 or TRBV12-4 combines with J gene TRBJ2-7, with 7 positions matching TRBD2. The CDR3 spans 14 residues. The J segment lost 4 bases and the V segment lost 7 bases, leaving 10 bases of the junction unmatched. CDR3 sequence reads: CASTGVGGLYEQYV. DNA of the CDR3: TGTGCCAGCACCGGGGTTGGGGGACTATACGAGCAGTACGTC.